These 23 T cell receptor beta chains were sequenced from one sample in a study of blood T cell repertoires in COVID-19. The assay was immunoSEQ multiplex PCR, and TCRdb's table has in-frame clones only and misses some. The profile shows hundreds of thousands of clones, approximately 90% of them singletons. The sample taken for sequencing was PBMCs or T cells enriched from blood (not recorded which). The receptor source for this set is a middle-aged woman who had recovered from COVID-19.

The rearrangement uses TRBV5-6 and TRBJ2-6; TRBD1 might be the D (5 bases). Looked up from germline, CDR1 is SGHDT and CDR2 is YYEEEE. Trimming cost V 10 bases and J 0 bases, with 8 bases left between them. This CDR3 has 13 residues. CDR3 residues: CAGADSGANVLTF. The CDR3 DNA is TGTGCCGGGGCGGACTCTGGGGCCAACGTCCTGACTTTC.

This chain uses TRBV5-1 with TRBJ1-2, with a weak D call TRBD1 (5 bases). V was shortened by 5 bases and J by 1 base, with 15 bases between the two germline ends. Germline CDR1 is SGHRS and CDR2 is YFSETQ. This CDR3 spans 15 amino acids. CDR3 region: CASSPRRGVNYGYTF. DNA of the CDR3: TGCGCCAGCAGTCCCAGACGGGGGGTTAACTATGGCTACACCTTC.

This chain links TRBV11-3 with TRBJ2-7; tentatively, D is TRBD2 (6 bases). Germline lookup yields CDR1 SGHNT and CDR2 YENEEA. Trimming took off 0 bases at V and 5 bases at J, with 20 bases between the two ends. The CDR3 is made up of 17 amino acids. In DNA form, the CDR3 reads TGTGCCAGCAGCTTAGAAGGCCCGGGAGCTGTCCCCGACGAGCAGTACTTC. The encoded protein is CASSLEGPGAVPDEQYF.

This clone was counted a few times. This chain uses TRBV11-3 with TRBJ2-7; 12 bases map to TRBD2. The CDR3 is made up of 17 amino acids. CDR1 is SGHNT and CDR2 is YENEEA in the germline V gene. J was trimmed by 6 bases and V by 0 bases; bases with no gene match: 9. For the CDR3, the DNA is TGTGCCAGCAGCTTAGATCCTGCTAGCGGGAGGGCAGGCGAGCAGTACTTC. Protein product: CASSLDPASGRAGEQYF.

The rearrangement uses TRBV6-5 and TRBJ2-7, with TRBD1 as a possible D gene (5 bases). CDR1 and CDR2 from the germline V gene are MNHEY and SVGAGI. CDR3 length equals 14 residues. Trimming pared 7 bases from V and 2 bases from J, leaving 15 bases between. The DNA for the CDR3 is TGTGCCAGCACTAGGACACCCGATGCCTACGAGCAGTACTTC. Residues: CASTRTPDAYEQYF.

The V call is TRBV28, the J call TRBJ1-6, with a tentative D call TRBD1 (6 bases). The CDR3 length is 13 residues. Germline CDR1 reads MDHEN; CDR2 reads SYDVKM. The germline V and J ends were trimmed by 5 bases and 8 bases, with 10 bases remaining between them. CDR3 in DNA: TGTGCCAGCAGTCGACAGGTTGATTCACCCCTCCACTTT. It translates to CASSRQVDSPLHF.

V is TRBV7-2 and J is TRBJ1-3, with 10 positions matching TRBD1. The J segment lost 2 bases and the V segment lost 3 bases, leaving 1 base of the junction unmatched. Germline-derived CDR1 and CDR2 are SGHTA and FQGNSA. CDR3 length: 15 residues. CDR3 nucleotide sequence: TGTGCCAGCAGCTTCGGACAGGGGGCTGGAAACACCATATATTTT. Translated, it gives CASSFGQGAGNTIYF.

The J gene is TRBJ1-4, the V gene TRBV19; 8 nucleotides align to TRBD1. This CDR3 has 17 amino acids. The J segment lost 0 bases and the V segment lost 3 bases, leaving 6 bases of the junction unmatched. CDR1 is LNHDA, CDR2 SQIVND, per germline (reference sequence). The CDR3: CASSMVRGQATNEKLFF. CDR3 nucleotide sequence: TGTGCCAGTAGTATGGTGAGGGGACAGGCAACTAATGAAAAACTGTTTTTT.

CDR3 sequence: CASSQPGGGKTQYF. In DNA form, the CDR3 reads TGTGCCAGCAGCCAACCAGGGGGCGGAAAGACCCAGTACTTC. The V call is TRBV6-6, the J call TRBJ2-5; the match to TRBD1 covers 8 bases. Germline V gene data show CDR1 as MNHNY and CDR2 as SVGAGI (reference sequence). This CDR3 has 14 residues. Unmatched junction bases numbered 9, after V lost 6 bases and J lost 6 bases.

This rearrangement joins TRBV28 to TRBJ1-1, with a weak D call TRBD1 (6 bases). V gave up 6 bases and J gave up 7 bases, with 18 bases separating them. From germline, CDR1 is MDHEN and CDR2 SYDVKM. The CDR3 spans 14 residues. CDR3 loop: CASRGGGQGREAFF. In DNA form, the CDR3 reads TGTGCCAGCAGGGGCGGGGGACAAGGCCGTGAAGCTTTCTTT. Variable domain in full (rest from reference TRBV28 and TRBJ1-1): DVKVTQSSRYLVKRTGEKVFLECVQDMDHENMFWYRQDPGLGLRLIYFSYDVKMKEKGDIPEGYSVSREKKERFSLILESASTNQTSMYLCASRGGGQGREAFFGQGTRLTVV.

The rearrangement joins TRBV11-2 to TRBJ2-7; possibly TRBD1 for D (5 bases). Per germline, CDR1 SGHAT and CDR2 FQNNGV. The ends were cut back, 0 bases at V and 7 bases at J, with 10 bases in the middle. This CDR3 has 13 residues. DNA for the CDR3: TGTGCCAGCAGCTTAGAAGGGGTGGGAGAGCAGTACTTC. Translated: CASSLEGVGEQYF. Full variable domain (rest looked up from reference TRBV11-2 and TRBJ2-7): EAGVAQSPRYKIIEKRQSVAFWCNPISGHATLYWYQQILGQGPKLLIQFQNNGVVDDSQLPKDRFSAERLKGVDSTLKIQPAKLEDSAVYLCASSLEGVGEQYFGPGTRLTVT.

The chain is built from TRBV7-2 and TRBJ2-1, with TRBD2 matching over 7 bases. The CDR3 sequence is 17 residues long. V was pared by 4 bases and J by 7 bases, with 16 bases of the junction left unmatched. Germline loops: CDR1 SGHTA, CDR2 FQGNSA. CDR3 coding DNA: TGTGCCAGCAGCTCCCGGACTAGTTTAAGACGGTGGAATGAGCAGTTCTTC. It yields the protein CASSSRTSLRRWNEQFF.

This clone occurred once. The CDR3: CASSREGYGYTF. DNA of the CDR3: TGTGCCAGTAGTCGGGAGGGCTATGGCTACACCTTC. The V and J genes are TRBV19 and TRBJ1-2; D is unresolved. Per germline, CDR1 LNHDA and CDR2 SQIVND (reference sequence). Deletions cut 5 bases from V and 4 bases from J, with 8 bases between. CDR3 length equals 12 residues.

CDR3 in DNA: TGTGCCAGCAGTTTTCCTTACTATGGCTACACCTTC. This sequence encodes CASSFPYYGYTF. The chain is built from TRBV12-3 or TRBV12-4 and TRBJ1-2; no definite D call. The CDR3 is 12 amino acids. Trimming took 3 bases from V and 3 from J, leaving 5 bases between them.

J is TRBJ2-3 and V is TRBV18; maybe TRBD1 (6 bases). Germline V CDR1 and CDR2: KGHSH, LQKENI. The CDR3 is 14 amino acids. V was cut by 2 bases and J by 5 bases, with 11 bases left in between. The CDR3 DNA is TGTGCCAGCTCACCAGGGGGCAGCGGAGATACGCAGTATTTT. Protein product: CASSPGGSGDTQYF. The full variable domain, its missing parts supplied by reference TRBV18 and TRBJ2-3, is NAGVMQNPRHLVRRRGQEARLRCSPMKGHSHVYWYRQLPEEGLKFMVYLQKENIIDESGMPKERFSAEFPKEGPSILRIQQVVRGDSAAYFCASSPGGSGDTQYFGPGTRLTVL.

The CDR3 region has the DNA TGTGCCAGCAGCTTCAGACAGGGCAATGAGCAGTTCTTC. It encodes CASSFRQGNEQFF. The chain combines TRBV9 with TRBJ2-1, with TRBD1 matching 7 bases. This CDR3 is built from 13 residues. Germline lookup yields CDR1 SGDLS and CDR2 YYNGEE. Losses at the gene ends were 4 bases for V and 6 bases for J; bases not matched to a gene: 4. Supplemented by reference TRBV9 and TRBJ2-1, the full variable domain reads DSGVTQTPKHLITATGQRVTLRCSPRSGDLSVYWYQQSLDQGLQFLIQYYNGEERAKGNILERFSAQQFPDLHSELNLSSLELGDSALYFCASSFRQGNEQFFGPGTRLTVL.

The J gene is TRBJ1-6, the V gene TRBV14, with unresolved D. CDR1 is SGHDN, CDR2 FVKESK, per germline. This CDR3 has 14 amino acids. V was pared by 0 bases and J by 8 bases, with 8 bases between. The CDR3 nucleotides read TGTGCCAGCAGCCAAGAGATCGGGTATTCACCCCTCCACTTT. This encodes CASSQEIGYSPLHF. The complete variable domain, with remaining parts taken from reference TRBV14 and TRBJ1-6, reads EAGVTQFPSHSVIEKGQTVTLRCDPISGHDNLYWYRRVMGKEIKFLLHFVKESKQDESGMPNNRFLAERTGGTYSTLKVQPAELEDSGVYFCASSQEIGYSPLHFGNGTRLTVT.

The chain couples TRBV11-3 to TRBJ2-1, with a weak D call TRBD1 (6 bases). The CDR3 extends over 15 amino acids. Trimming stripped 3 bases from V and 5 bases from J, with 14 bases between. The germline V gene encodes CDR1 SGHNT and CDR2 YENEEA. CDR3 region: CASSFRRGHNNEQFF. CDR3 coding DNA: TGTGCCAGCAGCTTTCGCAGGGGTCATAACAATGAGCAGTTCTTC.

The V and J genes are TRBV14 and TRBJ2-2; D possibly corresponds to TRBD1 (6 bases). V dropped 4 bases and J dropped 1 base, with 16 bases sitting between them. This CDR3 has 17 amino acids. The germline V gene has CDR1 SGHDN and CDR2 FVKESK. CDR3 amino acids: CASSLRTGTRNTGELFF. The CDR3 nucleotides are TGTGCCAGCAGCCTAAGGACCGGGACAAGGAACACCGGGGAGCTGTTTTTT.

The chain is built from TRBV6-5 and TRBJ1-5; the D gene is possibly TRBD1 (6 bases). CDR1 MNHEY and CDR2 SVGAGI come from the germline V gene. There are 13 residues in the CDR3. V lost 6 bases, J lost 6 bases, and 12 bases lay in between. The CDR3 loop reads CASSQTGSQPQHF. The CDR3 DNA sequence: TGTGCCAGCAGCCAGACAGGCAGTCAGCCCCAGCATTTT.

This chain uses TRBV11-2 with TRBJ1-1; weak D call: TRBD1 (6 bases). The CDR3 covers 15 residues. V lost 5 bases and J lost 1, with 14 bases in between. Germline V CDR1 and CDR2: SGHAT, FQNNGV. DNA of the CDR3: TGTGCCAGCAGCGGACCGGGACACAGGAACACTGAAGCTTTCTTT. Translated, it gives CASSGPGHRNTEAFF.

This rearrangement joins TRBV2 to TRBJ2-2, with a tentative D call TRBD2 (5 bases). Germline values: CDR1 SNHLY, CDR2 FYNNEI. The CDR3 is 15 amino acids. With 2 bases removed from V and 4 bases from J, the gap between germline ends came to 11 bases. The CDR3 bases are TGTGCCAGCAGTGAATGGGTAGGGAGCACCGGGGAGCTGTTTTTT. Residues: CASSEWVGSTGELFF.

This clone appeared a single time. This sequence joins TRBV2 and TRBJ2-2; 10 bases line up with TRBD2. This CDR3 has 14 residues. V was clipped by 5 bases and J by 5 bases; unmatched bases: 2. CDR1 is SNHLY and CDR2 is FYNNEI in the germline V gene. CDR3 DNA sequence: TGTGCCAGCAGTCTAGCGGGAGATACCGGGGAGCTGTTTTTT. Amino acid sequence: CASSLAGDTGELFF.